These 27 T cell receptor beta chains came from one sample sequenced in a study of CD8 T cells in Susac syndrome. cDNA came from about 0.5 to 1 ug RNA primed by random hexamers. TCRdb analysed the immunoSEQ multiplex PCR reads with MiXCR anew, one entry per CDR3 protein. The repertoire holds more than 70,000 distinct CDR3 sequences, with around 90% as singletons. The source material was CD8+ T cells from PBMCs. Receptor source: a human donor with multiple sclerosis.

The gene calls are TRBV3-1 and TRBJ2-5; weak D call: TRBD1 (6 bases). V shed 4 bases and J shed 2 bases, with 8 bases lying between them. Germline V gives CDR1 LGHDT, CDR2 YNNKEL (reference sequence). CDR3 length equals 13 residues. CDR3 nucleotide sequence: TGTGCCAGCAGCCTCGACAGGCAAGAGACCCAGTACTTC. Encoded protein: CASSLDRQETQYF.

This clonotype appeared a single time. This chain uses TRBV4-1 with TRBJ2-7, with D possibly being TRBD1 (6 bases). This CDR3 has 13 amino acids. The V and J ends lost 4 bases and 0 bases respectively, with 7 bases between them. Germline loops: CDR1 MGHRA, CDR2 YSYEKL. CDR3 protein: CASSRDNSYEQYF. The CDR3 DNA reads TGCGCCAGCAGCCGGGACAACTCCTACGAGCAGTACTTC.

V is TRBV10-3 and J is TRBJ2-7, with no clear D. Germline CDR1 and CDR2: ENHRY and SYGVKD. The CDR3 spans 14 residues. V was cut by 2 bases and J by 1 base, with 9 bases left in between. The chain's CDR3 is CAISERTHSYEQYF. CDR3 DNA: TGTGCCATCAGTGAGCGCACTCATTCCTACGAGCAGTACTTC.

The V gene is TRBV5-1, the J gene TRBJ2-7; D is possibly TRBD1 (6 bases). From germline, CDR1 is SGHRS and CDR2 YFSETQ. Trimming stripped 2 bases from V and 7 bases from J, with 13 bases between. The CDR3 is 13 residues long. CDR3 DNA: TGCGCCAGCAGCTTAGTAACAGGGCGAGAGCAGTACTTC. It yields the protein CASSLVTGREQYF. The full variable domain, completed using reference TRBV5-1 and TRBJ2-7, is KAGVTQTPRYLIKTRGQQVTLSCSPISGHRSVSWYQQTPGQGLQFLFEYFSETQRNKGNFPGRFSGRQFSNSRSEMNVSTLELGDSALYLCASSLVTGREQYFGPGTRLTVT.

This clonotype was observed once. The chain combines TRBV6-4 with TRBJ1-1; the D gene is possibly TRBD1 (5 bases). The CDR3 sequence is 14 residues long. V lost 6 bases and J 0 bases, leaving 11 bases between the germline ends. Looked up from germline, CDR1 is MRHNA and CDR2 is SNTAGT. This chain's CDR3 is CASSTDSLNTEAFF. The CDR3, as DNA: TGTGCCAGCAGCACTGACAGCCTGAACACTGAAGCTTTCTTT.

The V and J genes are TRBV6-5 and TRBJ2-5, with D possibly being TRBD1 (6 bases). The V end was cut by 1 base, the J end by 2 bases, with 8 bases between. The CDR3 is made up of 14 amino acids. Germline CDR1 MNHEY, CDR2 SVGAGI. CDR3 in amino acids: CASSYFGQQETQYF. In nucleotides, the CDR3 is TGTGCCAGCAGTTACTTTGGACAGCAAGAGACCCAGTACTTC.

The J gene is TRBJ1-2, the V gene TRBV29-1; TRBD1 agrees at 7 bases. CDR3 length: 12 residues. Germline V gives CDR1 SQVTM, CDR2 ANQGSEA. Trimming took 6 bases from V and 4 from J; bases not matched to a gene: 5. The CDR3 coding sequence is TGCAGCGTCTTGGACAGGTTCTATGGCTACACCTTC. Protein product: CSVLDRFYGYTF.

V usage is TRBV27 and J usage is TRBJ1-4, with D perhaps TRBD1 (5 bases). V shed 0 bases and J shed 4 bases, with 12 bases lying between them. The CDR3 sequence is 16 residues long. Germline V lookup: CDR1 MNHEY, CDR2 SMNVEV (reference sequence). CDR3 nucleotides: TGTGCCAGCAGTTTATCGGTCAGGGCCGTTAATGAAAAACTGTTTTTT. It specifies CASSLSVRAVNEKLFF.

The V call is TRBV4-3, the J call TRBJ2-3, with D perhaps TRBD2 (6 bases). Trimming took 1 base from V and 8 from J, leaving 16 bases between them. This CDR3 has 15 amino acids. The germline V gene has CDR1 LGHNA and CDR2 YSLEER. The CDR3 reads CASSQGEELRGTQYF. The CDR3 DNA reads TGCGCCAGCAGCCAAGGGGAGGAATTGAGGGGTACGCAGTATTTT.

The chain recombines TRBV23-1 with TRBJ2-3; TRBD2 agrees at 12 bases. TRBV23-1 is flagged as an ORF with uncertain function. The CDR3 is 16 residues long. V lost 0 bases and J lost 5; bases outside the gene matches: 3. CDR3 residues: CASSQSTSGSEDTQYF. The CDR3 DNA is TGCGCCAGCAGTCAATCGACTAGCGGGAGCGAAGATACGCAGTATTTT.

This rearrangement joins TRBV5-1 to TRBJ2-3; 9 bases map to TRBD1. CDR1 SGHRS and CDR2 YFSETQ come from the germline V gene. Unmatched junction bases numbered 8, after V lost 3 bases and J lost 3 bases. The CDR3 contains 16 residues. The CDR3 loop reads CASSSQPTGGTDTQYF. The CDR3 DNA reads as TGCGCCAGCAGCTCACAACCGACAGGGGGTACAGATACGCAGTATTTT.

The V and J genes are TRBV9 and TRBJ1-1; no reliable D call. The CDR3 covers 13 residues. Germline CDR1 reads SGDLS; CDR2 reads YYNGEE. Trimming pared 4 bases from V and 4 bases from J, leaving 11 bases between. CDR3 nucleotide sequence: TGTGCCAGCAGCCCCACCCCGGTCACTGAAGCTTTCTTT. Its protein is CASSPTPVTEAFF.

This chain links TRBV7-6 with TRBJ1-1, with a weak D call TRBD1 (6 bases). There are 14 residues in the CDR3. The germline V gene encodes CDR1 SGHVS and CDR2 FNYEAQ. V shed 5 bases and J shed 0 bases, with 10 bases lying between them. CDR3 sequence reads: CASSIGGMNTEAFF. CDR3 sequence (DNA): TGTGCCAGCAGCATAGGGGGAATGAACACTGAAGCTTTCTTT.

The chain has TRBV11-1 and TRBJ2-5; 13 bases are shared with TRBD2. Trimming removed 3 bases from V and 2 bases from J; junction bases left unmatched: 0. The CDR3 runs 15 residues. Germline lookup yields CDR1 SGHAT and CDR2 FQDESV (reference sequence). The CDR3 nucleotides are TGTGCCAGCAGCTTGGGACTAGCGGGGCAAGAGACCCAGTACTTC. It encodes CASSLGLAGQETQYF.

The V call is TRBV7-2, the J call TRBJ2-3, with no clear D. Germline lookup yields CDR1 SGHTA and CDR2 FQGNSA. The ends were cut back, 5 bases at V and 2 bases at J, with 14 bases in the middle. The CDR3 spans 15 residues. DNA of the CDR3: TGTGCCAGCAGCAGGGCGGCAGCAGTCACAGATACGCAGTATTTT. Residues: CASSRAAAVTDTQYF.

The V gene is TRBV6-5, the J gene TRBJ1-1, with a tentative D call TRBD1 (5 bases). This CDR3 contains 13 residues. Trimming left V 7 bases short and J 3 bases short, with 12 bases between. Germline V gene sequence: CDR1 MNHEY, CDR2 SVGAGI. The CDR3 sequence is CASTRPGDTEAFF. The CDR3 DNA reads as TGTGCCAGCACCAGGCCGGGGGACACTGAAGCTTTCTTT.

Details on this clonotype: The germline gene is not matched at one end of the junction; a read error may be the cause. DNA for the CDR3: TGTGCCAGCAGTTCCGGACCCTATGACTACACCTTC. It codes for CASSSGPYDYTF. The gene calls are TRBV27 and TRBJ1-2; unclear D gene. In germline, CDR1 is MNHEY, CDR2 SMNVEV (reference sequence). The CDR3 spans 12 residues.

V and J are TRBV9 and TRBJ2-7, with D maybe TRBD1 (5 bases). Germline loops: CDR1 SGDLS, CDR2 YYNGEE. The CDR3 totals 14 residues. Trimming shortened V by 3 bases and J by 0 bases, and 10 bases separated the two germline ends. The CDR3, as DNA: TGTGCCAGCAGCGAGGGGTCCTACTCCTACGAGCAGTACTTC. Its translation is CASSEGSYSYEQYF.

As DNA, the CDR3 is TGCAGTGCTAGAGTGGGGAGGGGAAACTCCTACGAGCAGTACTTC. Residues: CSARVGRGNSYEQYF. The rearrangement joins TRBV20-1 to TRBJ2-7, with 7 bases identical to TRBD2. The CDR3 is 15 amino acids. Germline V gene data show CDR1 as DFQATT and CDR2 as SNEGSKA (reference sequence). V was clipped by 1 base and J by 0 bases; unmatched bases: 6.

V usage is TRBV27 and J usage is TRBJ2-7, with 8 bases that match TRBD2. This CDR3 contains 14 residues. CDR1 MNHEY and CDR2 SMNVEV come from the germline V gene (reference sequence). With V trimmed by 2 bases and J by 2 bases, 2 bases remained unmatched. The CDR3 here is CASSLTSGAYEQYF. The CDR3 DNA follows: TGTGCCAGCAGTTTAACTAGCGGAGCCTACGAGCAGTACTTC.

The chain has TRBV13 and TRBJ2-5; weak D call: TRBD1 (6 bases). V was cut by 5 bases and J by 3 bases, with 13 bases left in between. The CDR3 consists of 14 residues. Germline CDR1 PRHDT, CDR2 FYEKMQ (reference sequence). In nucleotides, the CDR3 is TGTGCCAGCAGCGCGACGGGACACGAAGAGACCCAGTACTTC. Protein sequence: CASSATGHEETQYF.

The CDR3 DNA is TGTGCCAGCAGCGTAGGGGGGGGGCCCAGGGGGACCCAGTACTTC. Protein sequence: CASSVGGGPRGTQYF. The chain joins TRBV9 to TRBJ2-5; maybe TRBD2 (7 bases). This CDR3 contains 15 residues. Germline lookup yields CDR1 SGDLS and CDR2 YYNGEE. V shed 0 bases and J shed 7 bases, with 16 bases lying between them. Complete variable domain (other parts from reference TRBV9 and TRBJ2-5): DSGVTQTPKHLITATGQRVTLRCSPRSGDLSVYWYQQSLDQGLQFLIQYYNGEERAKGNILERFSAQQFPDLHSELNLSSLELGDSALYFCASSVGGGPRGTQYFGPGTRLLVL.

The chain combines TRBV6-1 with TRBJ2-2, with 12 positions matching TRBD2. V trimming: 2 bases; J trimming: 6 bases; junction bases outside the gene matches: 16. The germline CDR1 and CDR2 sequences are MNHNS and SASEGT. This CDR3 has 20 amino acids. CDR3 loop: CASSEWARRLAGDLSGELFF. CDR3 DNA sequence: TGTGCCAGCAGTGAATGGGCGCGACGACTAGCGGGAGATCTATCCGGGGAGCTGTTTTTT.

This chain joins TRBV19 and TRBJ2-7; D is unresolved. CDR1 is LNHDA and CDR2 is SQIVND in the germline V gene (reference sequence). V was trimmed by 5 bases and J by 3 bases, leaving 17 bases between them. The CDR3 totals 15 residues. Here the CDR3 reads CASSLGTGFVYEQYF. In DNA form, the CDR3 reads TGTGCCAGTAGTCTAGGTACGGGTTTTGTCTACGAGCAGTACTTC.

The genes are TRBV2 and TRBJ2-7, with D hard to call. The CDR3 has 10 residues. The V gene's germline CDR1 is SNHLY and CDR2 FYNNEI. V shed 3 bases and J shed 12 bases, with 9 bases lying between them. The CDR3 DNA reads TGTGCCAGCAGTGATGAGAGTTGGTACTTC. Translating gives CASSDESWYF.

The genes are TRBV2 and TRBJ2-7; D is ambiguous. The V gene lost 1 base and the J gene lost 1 base, with 5 bases spanning the gap. CDR1 SNHLY and CDR2 FYNNEI come from the germline V gene. CDR3 length: 13 residues. The CDR3 DNA is TGTGCCAGCAGTGAAGGTCCTTCCTACGAGCAGTACTTC. As protein: CASSEGPSYEQYF.

The CDR3 DNA sequence: TGTGCCAGCAGCGCCCACGGAAGGGAGCAGTTCTTC. Translated, it gives CASSAHGREQFF. The chain carries TRBV7-2 and TRBJ2-1; no definite D call. Germline lookup yields CDR1 SGHTA and CDR2 FQGNSA. V was cut by 5 bases and J by 10 bases, with 12 bases left in between. CDR3 length: 12 amino acids.